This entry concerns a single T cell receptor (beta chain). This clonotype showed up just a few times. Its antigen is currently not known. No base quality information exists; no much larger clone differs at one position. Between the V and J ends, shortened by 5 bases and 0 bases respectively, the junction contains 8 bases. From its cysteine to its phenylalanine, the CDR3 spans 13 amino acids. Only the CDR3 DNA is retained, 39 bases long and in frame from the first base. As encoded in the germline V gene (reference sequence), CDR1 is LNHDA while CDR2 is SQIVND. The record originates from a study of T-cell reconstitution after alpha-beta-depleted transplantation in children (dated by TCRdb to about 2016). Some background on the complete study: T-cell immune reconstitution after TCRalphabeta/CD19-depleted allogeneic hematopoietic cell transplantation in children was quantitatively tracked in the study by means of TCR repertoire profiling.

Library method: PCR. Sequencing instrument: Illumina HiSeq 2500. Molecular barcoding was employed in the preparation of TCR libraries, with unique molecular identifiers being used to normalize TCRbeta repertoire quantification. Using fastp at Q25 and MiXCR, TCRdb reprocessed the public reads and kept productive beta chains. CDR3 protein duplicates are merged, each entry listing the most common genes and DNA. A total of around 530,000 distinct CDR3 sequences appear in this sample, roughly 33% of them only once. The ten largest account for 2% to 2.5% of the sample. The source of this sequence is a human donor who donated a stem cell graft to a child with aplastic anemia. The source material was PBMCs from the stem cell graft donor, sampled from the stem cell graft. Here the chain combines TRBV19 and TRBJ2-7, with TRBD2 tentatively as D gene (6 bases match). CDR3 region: CASSAGSSYEQYF. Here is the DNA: TGTGCCAGTAGTGCGGGGAGCTCCTACGAGCAGTACTTC. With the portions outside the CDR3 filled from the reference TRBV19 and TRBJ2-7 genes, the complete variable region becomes DGGITQSPKYLFRKEGQNVTLSCEQNLNHDAMYWYRQDPGQGLRLIYYSQIVNDFQKGDIAEGYSVSREKKESFPLTVTSAQKNPTAFYLCASSAGSSYEQYFGPGTRLTVT.